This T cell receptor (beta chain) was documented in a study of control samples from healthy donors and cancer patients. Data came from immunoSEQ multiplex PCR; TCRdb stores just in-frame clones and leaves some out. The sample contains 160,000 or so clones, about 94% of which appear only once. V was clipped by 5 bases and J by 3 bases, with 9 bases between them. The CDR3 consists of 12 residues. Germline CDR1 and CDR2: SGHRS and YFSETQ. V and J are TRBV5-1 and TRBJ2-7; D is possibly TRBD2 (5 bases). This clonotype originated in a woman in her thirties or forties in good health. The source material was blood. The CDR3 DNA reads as TGCGCCAGCAGTACGGGGAACTACGAGCAGTACTTC. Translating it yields CASSTGNYEQYF.